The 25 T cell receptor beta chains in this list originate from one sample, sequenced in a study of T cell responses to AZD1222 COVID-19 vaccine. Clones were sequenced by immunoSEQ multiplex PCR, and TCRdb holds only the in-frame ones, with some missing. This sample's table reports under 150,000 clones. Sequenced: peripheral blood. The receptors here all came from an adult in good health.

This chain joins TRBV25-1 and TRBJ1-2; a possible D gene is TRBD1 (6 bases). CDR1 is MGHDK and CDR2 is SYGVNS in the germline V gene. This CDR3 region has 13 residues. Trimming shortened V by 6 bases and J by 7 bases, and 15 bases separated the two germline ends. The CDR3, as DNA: TGTGCCAGCAGAGCAGGGGATTTTGGTGGCTACACCTTC. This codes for CASRAGDFGGYTF.

DNA for the CDR3: TGCGCCAGCAGTGGGGGGGTTTTGTGGACCCAGTACTTC. It yields the protein CASSGGVLWTQYF. The V call is TRBV5-1, the J call TRBJ2-5; TRBD2 matches at 7 bases. After removal of 5 bases from V and 7 bases from J, the junction contained 8 bases not matched to a gene. The CDR3 contains 13 residues. In germline, CDR1 is SGHRS, CDR2 YFSETQ.

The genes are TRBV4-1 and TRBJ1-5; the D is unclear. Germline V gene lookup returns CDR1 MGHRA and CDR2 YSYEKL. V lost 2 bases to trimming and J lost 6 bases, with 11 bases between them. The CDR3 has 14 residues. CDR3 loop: CASSQMNSLQPQHF. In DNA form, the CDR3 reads TGCGCCAGCAGCCAAATGAATTCTCTTCAGCCCCAGCATTTT.

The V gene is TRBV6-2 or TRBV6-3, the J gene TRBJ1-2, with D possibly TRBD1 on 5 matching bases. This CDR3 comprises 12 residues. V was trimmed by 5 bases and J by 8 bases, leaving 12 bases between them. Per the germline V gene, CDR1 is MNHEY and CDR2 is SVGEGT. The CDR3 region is CASSHGTEGYTF. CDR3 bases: TGTGCCAGCAGTCATGGGACGGAGGGCTACACCTTC.

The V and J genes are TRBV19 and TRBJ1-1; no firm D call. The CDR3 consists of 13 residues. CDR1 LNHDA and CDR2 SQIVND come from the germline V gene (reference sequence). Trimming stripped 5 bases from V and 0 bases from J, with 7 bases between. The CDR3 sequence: CASSAPMNTEAFF. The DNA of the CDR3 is TGTGCCAGTAGTGCGCCCATGAACACTGAAGCTTTCTTT.

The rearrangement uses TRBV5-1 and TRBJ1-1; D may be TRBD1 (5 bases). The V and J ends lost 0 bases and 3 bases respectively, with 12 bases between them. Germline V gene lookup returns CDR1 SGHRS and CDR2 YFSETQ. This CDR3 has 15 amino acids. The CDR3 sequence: CASSLEQVEDTEAFF. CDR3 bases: TGCGCCAGCAGCTTGGAACAGGTGGAGGACACTGAAGCTTTCTTT.

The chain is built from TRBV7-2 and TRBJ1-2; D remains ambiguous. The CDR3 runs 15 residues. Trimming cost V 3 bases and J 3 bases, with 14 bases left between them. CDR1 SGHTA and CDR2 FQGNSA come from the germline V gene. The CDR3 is CASSLDRSGDYGYTF. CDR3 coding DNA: TGTGCCAGCAGCTTGGACCGGTCCGGAGACTATGGCTACACCTTC.

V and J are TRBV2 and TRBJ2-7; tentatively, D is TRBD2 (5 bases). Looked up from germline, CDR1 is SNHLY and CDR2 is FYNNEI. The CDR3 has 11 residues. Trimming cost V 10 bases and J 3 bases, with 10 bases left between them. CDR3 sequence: CANPRGYEQYF. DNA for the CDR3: TGTGCCAACCCCCGGGGCTACGAGCAGTACTTC.

DNA of the CDR3: TGTGCCAGCAGCGTACAGGGGGGTAATGAGCAGTTCTTC. This codes for CASSVQGGNEQFF. The genes are TRBV9 and TRBJ2-1; a weak D match, TRBD1 (7 bases). V shed 1 base and J shed 7 bases, with 9 bases lying between them. Germline values: CDR1 SGDLS, CDR2 YYNGEE. The CDR3 length is 13 residues.

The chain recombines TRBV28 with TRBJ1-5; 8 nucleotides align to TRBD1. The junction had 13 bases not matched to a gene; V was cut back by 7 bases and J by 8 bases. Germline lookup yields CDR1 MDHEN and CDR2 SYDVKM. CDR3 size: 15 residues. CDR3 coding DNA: TGTGCCAGCAATCCTCTAGGGACAGGTAATGAGCCCCAGCATTTT. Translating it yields CASNPLGTGNEPQHF.

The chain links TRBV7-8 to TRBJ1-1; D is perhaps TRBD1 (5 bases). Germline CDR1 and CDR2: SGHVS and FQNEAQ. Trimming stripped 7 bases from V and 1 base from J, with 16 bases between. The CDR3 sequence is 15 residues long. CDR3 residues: CASTPSGGTNTEAFF. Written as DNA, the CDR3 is TGTGCCAGCACCCCTTCTGGAGGGACGAACACTGAAGCTTTCTTT.

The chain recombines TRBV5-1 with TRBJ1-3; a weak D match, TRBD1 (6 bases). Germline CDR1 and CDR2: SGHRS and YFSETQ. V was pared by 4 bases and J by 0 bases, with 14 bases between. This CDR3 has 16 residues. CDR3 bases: TGCGCCAGCAGCCTAACAGGGTCAAGCTCTGGAAACACCATATATTTT. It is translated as CASSLTGSSSGNTIYF.

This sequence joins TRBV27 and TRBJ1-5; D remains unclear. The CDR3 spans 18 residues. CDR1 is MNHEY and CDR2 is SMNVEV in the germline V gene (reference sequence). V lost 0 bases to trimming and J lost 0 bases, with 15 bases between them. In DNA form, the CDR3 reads TGTGCCAGCAGTTTATCGGAGCACCACAAGTATAGCAATCAGCCCCAGCATTTT. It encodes CASSLSEHHKYSNQPQHF.

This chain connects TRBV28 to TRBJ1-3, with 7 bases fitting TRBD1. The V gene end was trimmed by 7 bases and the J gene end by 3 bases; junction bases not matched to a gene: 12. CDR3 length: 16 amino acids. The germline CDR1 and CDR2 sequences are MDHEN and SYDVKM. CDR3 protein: CASTVHGTVDGNTIYF. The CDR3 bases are TGTGCCAGCACCGTTCATGGGACAGTGGATGGAAACACCATATATTTT.

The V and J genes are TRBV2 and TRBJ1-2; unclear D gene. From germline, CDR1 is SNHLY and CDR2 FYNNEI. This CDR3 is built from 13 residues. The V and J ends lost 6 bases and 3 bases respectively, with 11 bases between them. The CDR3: CASSLREDYGYTF. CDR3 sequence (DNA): TGTGCCAGCAGCCTAAGGGAAGACTATGGCTACACCTTC.

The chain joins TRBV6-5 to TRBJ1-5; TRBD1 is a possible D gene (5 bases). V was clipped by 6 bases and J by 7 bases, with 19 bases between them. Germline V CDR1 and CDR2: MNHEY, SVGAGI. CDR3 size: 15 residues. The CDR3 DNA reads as TGTGCCAGCAGCCAAGGGGACGGTATTTCGCAGCCCCAGCATTTT. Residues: CASSQGDGISQPQHF.

CDR3 nucleotide sequence: TGTGCCAGCAACCGAGACAGGACGAACACTGAAGCTTTCTTT. This translates into CASNRDRTNTEAFF. The chain carries TRBV2 and TRBJ1-1; the D gene is possibly TRBD1 (6 bases). The germline CDR1 and CDR2 sequences are SNHLY and FYNNEI. The CDR3 covers 14 residues. Trimming took 7 bases from V and 1 from J, leaving 13 bases between them.

As DNA, the CDR3 is TGTGCCAGCAGTTACTCGCCTGGGATGGGTCTAGCTGCCTCCTATAATTCACCCCTCCACTTT. Translated: CASSYSPGMGLAASYNSPLHF. V usage is TRBV6-2 or TRBV6-3 and J usage is TRBJ1-6; D unclear. Trimming removed 0 bases at V and 0 bases at J, with 21 bases between. This CDR3 has 21 residues. The germline V gene has CDR1 MNHEY and CDR2 SVGEGT.

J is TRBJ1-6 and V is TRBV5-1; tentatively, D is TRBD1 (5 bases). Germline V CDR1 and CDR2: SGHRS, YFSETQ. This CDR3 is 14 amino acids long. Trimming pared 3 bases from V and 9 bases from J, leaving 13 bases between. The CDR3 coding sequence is TGCGCCAGCAGCTATAGGGACGGATCTTCACCCCTCCACTTT. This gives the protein CASSYRDGSSPLHF.

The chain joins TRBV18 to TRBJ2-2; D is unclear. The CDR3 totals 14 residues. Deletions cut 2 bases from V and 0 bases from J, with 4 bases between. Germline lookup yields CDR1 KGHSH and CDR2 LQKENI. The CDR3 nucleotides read TGTGCCAGCTCACCATTGTCGAACACCGGGGAGCTGTTTTTT. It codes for CASSPLSNTGELFF.

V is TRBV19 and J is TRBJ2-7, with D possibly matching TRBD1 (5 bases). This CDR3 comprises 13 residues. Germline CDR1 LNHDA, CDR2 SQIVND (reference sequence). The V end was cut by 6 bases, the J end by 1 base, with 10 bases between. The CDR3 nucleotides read TGTGCCAGTAGAGACGACAGTTCCTACGAGCAGTACTTC. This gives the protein CASRDDSSYEQYF.

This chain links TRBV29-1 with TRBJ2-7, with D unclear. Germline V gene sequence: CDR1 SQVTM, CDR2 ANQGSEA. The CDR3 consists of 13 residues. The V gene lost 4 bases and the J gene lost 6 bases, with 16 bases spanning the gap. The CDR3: CSVVVHVAREQYF. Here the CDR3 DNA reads TGCAGCGTTGTAGTGCACGTCGCACGCGAGCAGTACTTC.

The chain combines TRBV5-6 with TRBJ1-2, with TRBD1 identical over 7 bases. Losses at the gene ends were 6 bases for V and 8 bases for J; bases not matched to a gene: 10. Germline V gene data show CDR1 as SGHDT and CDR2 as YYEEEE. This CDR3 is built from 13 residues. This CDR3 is CASKEQGIGGYTF. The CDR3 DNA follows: TGTGCCAGCAAAGAACAGGGGATTGGGGGCTACACCTTC.

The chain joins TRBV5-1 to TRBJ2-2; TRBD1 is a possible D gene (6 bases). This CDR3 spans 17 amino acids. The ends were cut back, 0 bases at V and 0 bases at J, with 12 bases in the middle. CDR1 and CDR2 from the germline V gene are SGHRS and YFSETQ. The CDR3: CASSLGAGVANTGELFF. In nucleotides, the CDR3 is TGCGCCAGCAGCTTGGGCGCAGGGGTTGCGAACACCGGGGAGCTGTTTTTT.

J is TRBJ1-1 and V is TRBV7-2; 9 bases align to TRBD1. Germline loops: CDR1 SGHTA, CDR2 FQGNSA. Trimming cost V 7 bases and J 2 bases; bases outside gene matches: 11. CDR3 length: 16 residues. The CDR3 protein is CASNKNRGLTNTEAFF. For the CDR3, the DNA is TGTGCCAGCAACAAAAACAGGGGGCTGACAAACACTGAAGCTTTCTTT. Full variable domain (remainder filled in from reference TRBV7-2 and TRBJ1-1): GAGVSQSPSNKVTEKGKDVELRCDPISGHTALYWYRQSLGQGLEFLIYFQGNSAPDKSGLPSDRFSAERTGGSVSTLTIQRTQQEDSAVYLCASNKNRGLTNTEAFFGQGTRLTVV.